The 15 T cell receptor beta chains below all came from one sample that was sequenced in a study of cytotoxic CD8 clonotypes in ibrutinib-treated CLL. The table came from immunoSEQ multiplex PCR; TCRdb's copy has only in-frame clones and leaves some out. This repertoire shows almost 45,000 clones, over 60% found once; its top ten account for about 13%. The input for sequencing was PBMCs, taken after 12 months of ibrutinib treatment. Source of these receptors: a human donor with chronic lymphocytic leukemia.

This chain uses TRBV29-1 with TRBJ2-1; tentative D call: TRBD1 (5 bases). The germline CDR1 and CDR2 sequences are SQVTM and ANQGSEA. Trimming removed 3 bases from V and 0 bases from J, with 15 bases in between. The CDR3 loop spans 16 amino acids. CDR3: CSVEGRAWASYNEQFF. CDR3 nucleotide sequence: TGCAGCGTTGAGGGGCGTGCCTGGGCCTCCTACAATGAGCAGTTCTTC.

This clone was observed a handful of times. The rearrangement links TRBV19 to TRBJ1-5; D unclear. The CDR3 loop spans 14 amino acids. Per germline, CDR1 LNHDA and CDR2 SQIVND (reference sequence). Deletions cut 7 bases from V and 7 bases from J, with 17 bases between. DNA of the CDR3: TGTGCCAGTACCAAAAGGAGAGAGGTGCAGCCCCAGCATTTT. Protein sequence: CASTKRREVQPQHF.

The genes are TRBV4-1 and TRBJ2-1; 9 bases match TRBD2. CDR1 is MGHRA, CDR2 YSYEKL, per germline. The CDR3 sequence is 17 residues long. Trimming took 1 base from V and 4 from J; bases not matched to a gene: 8. The CDR3 is CASSQVIAGVSYNEQFF. In DNA, the CDR3 is TGCGCCAGCAGCCAAGTAATAGCGGGAGTCTCTTACAATGAGCAGTTCTTC.

This clone occurred a few times. The rearrangement uses TRBV10-2 and TRBJ2-2; D is possibly TRBD2 (5 bases). The V and J ends lost 4 bases and 13 bases respectively, with 13 bases between them. CDR3 length: 12 residues. Germline CDR1 reads WSHSY; CDR2 reads SAAADI. In DNA form, the CDR3 reads TGCGCCAGCAGTGGAGGGCCCCGGGGGCTGTTTTTT. It specifies CASSGGPRGLFF.

This chain joins TRBV18 and TRBJ2-1; no firm D call. V was trimmed by 6 bases and J by 0 bases, leaving 9 bases between them. CDR1 and CDR2 (germline): KGHSH, LQKENI. The CDR3 loop spans 14 amino acids. The CDR3 DNA follows: TGTGCCAGCTCTCTTCAGAGCTCCTACAATGAGCAGTTCTTC. Its protein product is CASSLQSSYNEQFF.

The chain recombines TRBV2 with TRBJ2-5; 10 positions agree with TRBD1. Germline-derived CDR1 and CDR2 are SNHLY and FYNNEI. Unmatched junction bases numbered 4, after V lost 6 bases and J lost 0 bases. CDR3 size: 15 residues. The CDR3 region is CASSGTGVDQETQYF. The CDR3 nucleotides read TGTGCCAGCAGCGGGACAGGGGTCGACCAAGAGACCCAGTACTTC.

The rearrangement uses TRBV6-4 and TRBJ2-7; D is ambiguous. From germline, CDR1 is MRHNA and CDR2 SNTAGT. Trimming took off 6 bases at V and 2 bases at J, with 14 bases between the two ends. The CDR3 is 14 amino acids. CDR3: CASRRLVPTYEQYF. CDR3 nucleotide sequence: TGTGCCAGCAGACGGCTAGTCCCAACCTACGAGCAGTACTTC.

The chain links TRBV7-2 to TRBJ2-1; no clear D gene. Germline V lookup: CDR1 SGHTA, CDR2 FQGNSA. V was cut by 5 bases and J by 0 bases, with 11 bases left in between. This CDR3 is built from 15 residues. This CDR3 reads CASSRTRSSYNEQFF. CDR3 sequence (DNA): TGTGCCAGCAGCCGGACCCGCAGCTCCTACAATGAGCAGTTCTTC.

The chain couples TRBV27 to TRBJ2-3; D gene ambiguous. The CDR3 length is 16 residues. Germline V gene sequence: CDR1 MNHEY, CDR2 SMNVEV (reference sequence). V was cut by 3 bases and J by 0 bases, with 13 bases left in between. For the CDR3, the DNA is TGTGCCAGCAGTTTCATTCCCGTACCAAGCACAGATACGCAGTATTTT. It is translated as CASSFIPVPSTDTQYF.

The chain has TRBV4-1 and TRBJ1-2; 7 bases align to TRBD1. CDR1 and CDR2 from the germline V gene are MGHRA and YSYEKL. The trim removed 3 bases at V and 9 bases at J, leaving 10 bases unmatched. The CDR3 totals 14 residues. The CDR3 sequence is CASSHNTGEGRYTF. The CDR3 coding sequence is TGCGCCAGCAGCCATAACACAGGGGAAGGGCGCTACACCTTC.

The chain links TRBV27 to TRBJ2-5; D is ambiguous. Trimming left V 5 bases short and J 5 bases short, with 18 bases between. Germline V gene sequence: CDR1 MNHEY, CDR2 SMNVEV (reference sequence). This CDR3 is 15 amino acids long. The CDR3 is CASSPQPTWGETQYF. The CDR3 DNA reads as TGTGCCAGCAGTCCCCAGCCGACTTGGGGTGAGACCCAGTACTTC.

This clone has more than one count but fewer than ten. The rearrangement uses TRBV28 and TRBJ1-2, with 7 bases that match TRBD1. Germline V gene lookup returns CDR1 MDHEN and CDR2 SYDVKM. Trimming took 6 bases from V and 3 from J; bases not matched to a gene: 10. This CDR3 comprises 15 residues. The CDR3 loop is CASRTHRTGDYGYTF. CDR3 DNA sequence: TGTGCCAGCAGGACCCATCGTACAGGGGACTATGGCTACACCTTC.

The genes are TRBV2 and TRBJ2-4; D is tentatively TRBD1 or TRBD2 (5 bases each). The CDR3 has 15 amino acids. The germline V gene encodes CDR1 SNHLY and CDR2 FYNNEI. The V end lost 0 bases, the J end lost 8 bases, and 14 bases lay between the germline ends. This CDR3 is CASSEAGTRGDIQYF. DNA for the CDR3: TGTGCCAGCAGTGAAGCCGGGACCCGGGGAGACATTCAGTACTTC.

This rearrangement joins TRBV27 to TRBJ1-1, with D hard to call. CDR1 MNHEY and CDR2 SMNVEV come from the germline V gene (reference sequence). V dropped 6 bases and J dropped 1 base, with 9 bases sitting between them. The CDR3 runs 13 residues. The CDR3: CASRLLGNTEAFF. As DNA, the CDR3 is TGTGCCAGCAGACTCCTGGGGAACACTGAAGCTTTCTTT.

The V gene is TRBV11-2, the J gene TRBJ2-5; D uncertain. CDR1 and CDR2 from the germline V gene are SGHAT and FQNNGV. The CDR3 runs 13 residues. Trimming stripped 6 bases from V and 1 base from J, with 9 bases between. CDR3 DNA sequence: TGTGCCAGCAGGCCCCGACGCCAAGAGACCCAGTACTTC. Its translation is CASRPRRQETQYF.